This T cell receptor beta chain emerged from a study of blood T cell repertoires in COVID-19. Study context: Acute-phase and convalescent COVID-19 samples originated in the United States, Italy and Spain.

Germline lookup yields CDR1 LGHDT and CDR2 YNNKEL (reference sequence). Trimming removed 4 bases from V and 4 bases from J, with 18 bases in between. The CDR3 is 16 amino acids. Individuals drawn from 24 US areas were about 18 to 100 years old. Participant-given clinical history determined each cohort assignment. The data were produced by immunoSEQ multiplex PCR, yet TCRdb's version contains in-frame clones alone and is incomplete. The sample holds around 130,000 clones, around 88% seen once. The chain is built from TRBV3-1 (or the pseudogene TRBV3-2) and TRBJ2-3; the D gene is possibly TRBD2 (6 bases). The sequence was obtained from a woman in her forties or fifties who had recovered from COVID-19. Sequencing used PBMCs or T cells enriched from blood (not recorded which). CDR3 coding DNA: TGTGCCAGCAGCCCCCCCGGGCGGGGAAGGGCAGATACGCAGTATTTT. Protein product: CASSPPGRGRADTQYF.